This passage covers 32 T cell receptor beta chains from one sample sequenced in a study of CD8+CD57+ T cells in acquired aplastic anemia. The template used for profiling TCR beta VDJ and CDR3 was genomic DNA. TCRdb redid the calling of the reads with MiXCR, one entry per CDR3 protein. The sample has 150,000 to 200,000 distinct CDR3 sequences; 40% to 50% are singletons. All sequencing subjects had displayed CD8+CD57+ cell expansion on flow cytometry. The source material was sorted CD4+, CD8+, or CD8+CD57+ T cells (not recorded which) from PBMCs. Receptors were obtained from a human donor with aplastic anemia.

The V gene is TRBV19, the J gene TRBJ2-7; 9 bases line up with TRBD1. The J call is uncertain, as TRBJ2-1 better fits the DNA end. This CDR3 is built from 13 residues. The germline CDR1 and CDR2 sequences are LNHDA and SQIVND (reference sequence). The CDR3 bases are TGTGCCAGTAGTAGTACAGGGGGCGCAGGGCAGTTCTTC. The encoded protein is CASSSTGGAGQFF.

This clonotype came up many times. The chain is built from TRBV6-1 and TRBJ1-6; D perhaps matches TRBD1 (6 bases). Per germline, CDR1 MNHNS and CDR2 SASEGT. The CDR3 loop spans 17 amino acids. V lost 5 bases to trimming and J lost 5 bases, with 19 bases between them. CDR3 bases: TGTGCCAGCAGTACTGTACACCCCAGGGGAAATAATTCACCCCTCCACTTT. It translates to CASSTVHPRGNNSPLHF.

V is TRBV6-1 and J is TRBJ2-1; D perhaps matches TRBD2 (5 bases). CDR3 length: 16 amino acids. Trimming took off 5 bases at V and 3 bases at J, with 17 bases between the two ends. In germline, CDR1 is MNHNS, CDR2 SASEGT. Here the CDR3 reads CASSRPSGWNYNEQFF. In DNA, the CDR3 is TGTGCCAGCAGTAGGCCCAGCGGTTGGAACTACAATGAGCAGTTCTTC.

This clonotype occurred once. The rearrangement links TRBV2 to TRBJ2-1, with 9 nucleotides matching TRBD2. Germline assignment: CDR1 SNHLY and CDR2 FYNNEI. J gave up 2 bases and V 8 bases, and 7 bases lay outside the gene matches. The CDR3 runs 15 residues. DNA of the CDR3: TGTGCCAGCCGAACCGGGACTAGCCCCTACAATGAGCAGTTCTTC. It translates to CASRTGTSPYNEQFF.

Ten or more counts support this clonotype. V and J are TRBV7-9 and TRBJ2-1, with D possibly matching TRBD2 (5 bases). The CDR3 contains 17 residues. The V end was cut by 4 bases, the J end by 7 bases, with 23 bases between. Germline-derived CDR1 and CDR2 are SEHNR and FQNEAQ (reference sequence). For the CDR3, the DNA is TGTGCCAGCAGCTCTAGAAAACTAGGAGACGCAGTAAATGAGCAGTTCTTC. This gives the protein CASSSRKLGDAVNEQFF.

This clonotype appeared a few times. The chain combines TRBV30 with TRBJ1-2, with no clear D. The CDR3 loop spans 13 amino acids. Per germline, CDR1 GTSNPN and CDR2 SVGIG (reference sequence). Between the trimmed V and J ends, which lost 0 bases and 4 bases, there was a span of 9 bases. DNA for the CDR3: TGTGCCTGGAGTGTAACACGGAGCTATGGCTACACCTTC. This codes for CAWSVTRSYGYTF. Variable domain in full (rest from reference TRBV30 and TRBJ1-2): SQTIHQWPATLVQPVGSPLSLECTVEGTSNPNLYWYRQAAGRGLQLLFYSVGIGQISSEVPQNLSASRPQDRQFILSSKKLLLSDSGFYLCAWSVTRSYGYTFGSGTRLTVV.

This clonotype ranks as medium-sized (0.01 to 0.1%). CDR3 nucleotides: TGTGCCACCAGTGACTACATAGGCGGGGAGCTGTTTTTT. It is translated as CATSDYIGGELFF. The chain carries TRBV24-1 and TRBJ2-2; no firm D call. Trimming took 4 bases from V and 7 from J, leaving 9 bases between them. This CDR3 has 13 residues. Per germline, CDR1 KGHDR and CDR2 SFDVKD.

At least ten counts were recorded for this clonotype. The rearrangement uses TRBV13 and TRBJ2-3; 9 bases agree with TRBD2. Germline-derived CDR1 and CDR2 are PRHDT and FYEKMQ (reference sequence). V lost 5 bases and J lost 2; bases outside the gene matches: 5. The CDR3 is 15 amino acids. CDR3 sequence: CASSLGTSLTDTQYF. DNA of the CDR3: TGTGCCAGCAGCCTGGGGACTAGCCTCACAGATACGCAGTATTTT.

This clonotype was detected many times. The DNA for the CDR3 is TGTGCCAGCAGTTACTCGACCGAGACCCAGTACTTC. Protein: CASSYSTETQYF. The J gene is TRBJ2-5, the V gene TRBV6-6; no definite D call. The CDR3 has 12 residues. Trimming shortened V by 0 bases and J by 5 bases, and 4 bases separated the two germline ends. The germline V gene encodes CDR1 MNHNY and CDR2 SVGAGI (reference sequence).

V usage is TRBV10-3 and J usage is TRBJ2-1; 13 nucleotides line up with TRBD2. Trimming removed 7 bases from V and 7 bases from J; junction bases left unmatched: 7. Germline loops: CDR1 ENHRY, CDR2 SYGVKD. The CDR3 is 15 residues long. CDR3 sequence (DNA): TGTGCCATCAAAGGGACTAGCGGGATAGCAAATGAGCAGTTCTTC. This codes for CAIKGTSGIANEQFF.

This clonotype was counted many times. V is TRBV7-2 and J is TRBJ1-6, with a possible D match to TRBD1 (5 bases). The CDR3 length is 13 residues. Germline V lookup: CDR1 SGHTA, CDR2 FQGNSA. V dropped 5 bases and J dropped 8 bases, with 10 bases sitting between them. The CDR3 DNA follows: TGTGCCAGCAGCCTGACAGATGATTCACCCCTCCACTTT. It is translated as CASSLTDDSPLHF. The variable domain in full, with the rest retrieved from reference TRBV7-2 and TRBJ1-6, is GAGVSQSPSNKVTEKGKDVELRCDPISGHTALYWYRQSLGQGLEFLIYFQGNSAPDKSGLPSDRFSAERTGGSVSTLTIQRTQQEDSAVYLCASSLTDDSPLHFGNGTRLTVT.

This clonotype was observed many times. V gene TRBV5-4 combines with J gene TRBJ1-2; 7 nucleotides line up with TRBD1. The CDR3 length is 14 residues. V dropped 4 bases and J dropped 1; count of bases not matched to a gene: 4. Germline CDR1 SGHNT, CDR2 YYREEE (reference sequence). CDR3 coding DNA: TGTGCCAGCAGCCCTGACAGGGATAACTATGGCTACACCTTC. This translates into CASSPDRDNYGYTF.

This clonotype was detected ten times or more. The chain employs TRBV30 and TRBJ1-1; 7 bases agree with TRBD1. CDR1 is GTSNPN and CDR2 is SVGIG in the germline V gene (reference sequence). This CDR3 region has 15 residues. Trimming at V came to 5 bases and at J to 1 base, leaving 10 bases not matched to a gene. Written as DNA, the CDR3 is TGTGCCTGGGGGCCCCTACAGGGGACGAACACTGAAGCTTTCTTT. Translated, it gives CAWGPLQGTNTEAFF.

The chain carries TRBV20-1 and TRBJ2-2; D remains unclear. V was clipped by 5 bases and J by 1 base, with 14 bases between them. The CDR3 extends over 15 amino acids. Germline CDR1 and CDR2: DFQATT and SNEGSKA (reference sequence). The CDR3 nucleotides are TGCAGTGCTTCTTCGACAAGGCGGAACACCGGGGAGCTGTTTTTT. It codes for CSASSTRRNTGELFF.

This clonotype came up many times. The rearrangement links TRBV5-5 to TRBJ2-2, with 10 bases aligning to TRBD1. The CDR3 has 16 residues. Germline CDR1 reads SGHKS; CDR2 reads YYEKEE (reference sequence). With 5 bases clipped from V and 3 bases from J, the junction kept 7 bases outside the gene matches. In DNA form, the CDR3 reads TGTGCCAGCAGACTACGACAGGGGGCGGACACCGGGGAGCTGTTTTTT. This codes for CASRLRQGADTGELFF.

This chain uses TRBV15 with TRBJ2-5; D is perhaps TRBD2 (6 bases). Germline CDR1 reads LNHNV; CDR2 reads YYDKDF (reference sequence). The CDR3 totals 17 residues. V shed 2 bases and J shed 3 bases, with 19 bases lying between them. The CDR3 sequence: CATSRSPKRWGEETQYF. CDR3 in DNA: TGTGCCACCAGCAGATCCCCGAAGAGGTGGGGGGAAGAGACCCAGTACTTC.

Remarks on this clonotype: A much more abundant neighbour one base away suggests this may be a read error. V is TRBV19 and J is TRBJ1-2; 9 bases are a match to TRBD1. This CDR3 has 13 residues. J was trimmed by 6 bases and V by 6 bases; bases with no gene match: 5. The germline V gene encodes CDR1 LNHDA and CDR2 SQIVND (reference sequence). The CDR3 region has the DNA TGTGCCAGTAGGGGACAGGGTGGAAATGGCTACACCTTC. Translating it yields CASRGQGGNGYTF.

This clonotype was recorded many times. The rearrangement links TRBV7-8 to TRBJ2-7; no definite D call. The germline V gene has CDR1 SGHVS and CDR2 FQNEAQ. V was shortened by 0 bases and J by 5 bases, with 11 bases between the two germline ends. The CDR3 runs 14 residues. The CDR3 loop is CASSLAQEFNEQYF. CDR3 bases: TGTGCCAGCAGCTTAGCCCAGGAATTCAACGAGCAGTACTTC. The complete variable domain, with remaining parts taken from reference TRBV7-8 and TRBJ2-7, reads GAGVSQSPRYKVAKRGQDVALRCDPISGHVSLFWYQQALGQGPEFLTYFQNEAQLDKSGLPSDRFFAERPEGSVSTLKIQRTQQEDSAVYLCASSLAQEFNEQYFGPGTRLTVT.

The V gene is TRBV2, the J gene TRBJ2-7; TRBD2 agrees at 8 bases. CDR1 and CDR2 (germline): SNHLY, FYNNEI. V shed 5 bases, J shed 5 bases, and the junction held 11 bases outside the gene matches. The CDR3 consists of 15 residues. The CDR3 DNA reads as TGTGCCAGCAGTCCACCCGAGGGACTAGTAGACGAGCAGTACTTC. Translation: CASSPPEGLVDEQYF.

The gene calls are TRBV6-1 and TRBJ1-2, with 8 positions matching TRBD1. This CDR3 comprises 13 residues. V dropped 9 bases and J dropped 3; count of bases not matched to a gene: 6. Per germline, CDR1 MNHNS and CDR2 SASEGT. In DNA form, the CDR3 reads TGTGCCAGTGTCGACAGGGGTTACTATGGCTACACCTTC. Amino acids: CASVDRGYYGYTF.

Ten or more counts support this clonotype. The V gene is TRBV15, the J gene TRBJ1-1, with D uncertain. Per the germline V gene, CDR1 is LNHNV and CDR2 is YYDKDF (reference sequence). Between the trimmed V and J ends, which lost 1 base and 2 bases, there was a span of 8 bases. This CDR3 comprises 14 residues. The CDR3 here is CATSRGDFNTEAFF. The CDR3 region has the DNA TGTGCCACCAGCAGAGGTGATTTCAACACTGAAGCTTTCTTT. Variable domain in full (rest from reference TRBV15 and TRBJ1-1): DAMVIQNPRYQVTQFGKPVTLSCSQTLNHNVMYWYQQKSSQAPKLLFHYYDKDFNNEADTPDNFQSRRPNTSFCFLDIRSPGLGDTAMYLCATSRGDFNTEAFFGQGTRLTVV.

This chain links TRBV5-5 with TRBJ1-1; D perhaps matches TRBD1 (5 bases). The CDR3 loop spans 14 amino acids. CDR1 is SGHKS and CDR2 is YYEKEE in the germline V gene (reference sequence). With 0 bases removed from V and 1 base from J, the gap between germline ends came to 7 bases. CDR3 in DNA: TGTGCCAGCAGCTTGGAAACAGGGAACACTGAAGCTTTCTTT. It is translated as CASSLETGNTEAFF.

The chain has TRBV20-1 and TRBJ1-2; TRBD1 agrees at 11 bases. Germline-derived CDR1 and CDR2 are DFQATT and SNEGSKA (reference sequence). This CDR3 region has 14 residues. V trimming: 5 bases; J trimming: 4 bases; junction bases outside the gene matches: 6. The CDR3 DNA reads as TGCAGTGCTCAGGACAGGGGGCGCTTCTATGGCTACACCTTC. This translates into CSAQDRGRFYGYTF.

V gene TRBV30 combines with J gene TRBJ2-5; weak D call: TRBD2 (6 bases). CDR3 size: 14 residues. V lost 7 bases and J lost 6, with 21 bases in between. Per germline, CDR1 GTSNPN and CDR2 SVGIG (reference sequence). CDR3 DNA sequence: TGTGCCTTTTCCCCTCCCAGCGGGCAGAAGACCCAGTACTTC. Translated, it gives CAFSPPSGQKTQYF. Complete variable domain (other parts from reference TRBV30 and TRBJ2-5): SQTIHQWPATLVQPVGSPLSLECTVEGTSNPNLYWYRQAAGRGLQLLFYSVGIGQISSEVPQNLSASRPQDRQFILSSKKLLLSDSGFYLCAFSPPSGQKTQYFGPGTRLLVL.

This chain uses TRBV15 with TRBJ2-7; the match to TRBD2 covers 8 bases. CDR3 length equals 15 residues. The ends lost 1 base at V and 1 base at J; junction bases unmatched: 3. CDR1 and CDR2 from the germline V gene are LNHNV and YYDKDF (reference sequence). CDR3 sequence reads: CATSRAASGSYEQYF. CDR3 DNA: TGTGCCACCAGCAGAGCGGCTAGCGGGTCCTACGAGCAGTACTTC.

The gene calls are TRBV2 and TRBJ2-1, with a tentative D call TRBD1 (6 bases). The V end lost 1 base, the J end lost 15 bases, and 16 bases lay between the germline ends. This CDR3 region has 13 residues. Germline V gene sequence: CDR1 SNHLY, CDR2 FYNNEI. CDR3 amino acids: CASSEGPGATGFF. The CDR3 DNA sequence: TGTGCCAGCAGTGAAGGGCCAGGGGCCACGGGGTTCTTC.

The CDR3 region is CSGSDRRSTDTQYF. The CDR3 nucleotides are TGCAGTGGATCGGACAGAAGAAGCACAGATACGCAGTATTTT. The rearrangement uses TRBV20-1 and TRBJ2-3, with a possible D match to TRBD1 (6 bases). CDR1 DFQATT and CDR2 SNEGSKA come from the germline V gene (reference sequence). The CDR3 extends over 14 amino acids. V lost 7 bases and J 0 bases, leaving 14 bases between the germline ends.

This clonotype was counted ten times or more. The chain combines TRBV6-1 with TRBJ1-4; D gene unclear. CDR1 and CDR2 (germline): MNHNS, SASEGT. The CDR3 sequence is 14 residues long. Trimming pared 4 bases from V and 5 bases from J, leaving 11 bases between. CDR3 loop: CASSGTALNEKLFF. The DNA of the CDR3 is TGTGCCAGCAGTGGGACCGCCTTAAATGAAAAACTGTTTTTT.

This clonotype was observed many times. CDR3 protein: CASSSPRGGMNTEAFF. CDR3 nucleotide sequence: TGCGCCAGCAGCTCCCCTCGAGGCGGCATGAACACTGAAGCTTTCTTT. The chain joins TRBV5-1 to TRBJ1-1; D gene ambiguous. Germline assignment: CDR1 SGHRS and CDR2 YFSETQ. The CDR3 is 16 amino acids. The germline V and J ends were trimmed by 3 bases and 0 bases, with 15 bases remaining between them. The variable domain in full, with the rest retrieved from reference TRBV5-1 and TRBJ1-1, is KAGVTQTPRYLIKTRGQQVTLSCSPISGHRSVSWYQQTPGQGLQFLFEYFSETQRNKGNFPGRFSGRQFSNSRSEMNVSTLELGDSALYLCASSSPRGGMNTEAFFGQGTRLTVV.

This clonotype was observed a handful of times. The CDR3 loop reads CSGQGAYEQYF. CDR3 nucleotide sequence: TGCAGCGGCCAGGGGGCCTACGAGCAGTACTTC. This chain links TRBV29-1 with TRBJ2-7; 7 positions match TRBD1. V dropped 7 bases and J dropped 2; count of bases not matched to a gene: 2. The germline gives CDR1 SQVTM, CDR2 ANQGSEA. The CDR3 is 11 residues long.

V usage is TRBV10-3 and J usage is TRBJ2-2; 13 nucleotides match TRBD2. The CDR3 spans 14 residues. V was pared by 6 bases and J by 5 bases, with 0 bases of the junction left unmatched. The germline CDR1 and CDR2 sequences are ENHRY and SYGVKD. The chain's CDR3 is CAIRGLAGTGELFF. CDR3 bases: TGTGCCATCAGGGGACTAGCGGGGACCGGGGAGCTGTTTTTT.

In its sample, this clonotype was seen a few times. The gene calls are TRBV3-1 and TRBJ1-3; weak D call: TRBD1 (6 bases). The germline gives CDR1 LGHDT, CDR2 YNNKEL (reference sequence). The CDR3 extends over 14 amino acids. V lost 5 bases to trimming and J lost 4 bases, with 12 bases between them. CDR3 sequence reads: CASSNRDSGNTIYF. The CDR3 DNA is TGTGCCAGCAGCAACAGGGACTCGGGAAACACCATATATTTT.